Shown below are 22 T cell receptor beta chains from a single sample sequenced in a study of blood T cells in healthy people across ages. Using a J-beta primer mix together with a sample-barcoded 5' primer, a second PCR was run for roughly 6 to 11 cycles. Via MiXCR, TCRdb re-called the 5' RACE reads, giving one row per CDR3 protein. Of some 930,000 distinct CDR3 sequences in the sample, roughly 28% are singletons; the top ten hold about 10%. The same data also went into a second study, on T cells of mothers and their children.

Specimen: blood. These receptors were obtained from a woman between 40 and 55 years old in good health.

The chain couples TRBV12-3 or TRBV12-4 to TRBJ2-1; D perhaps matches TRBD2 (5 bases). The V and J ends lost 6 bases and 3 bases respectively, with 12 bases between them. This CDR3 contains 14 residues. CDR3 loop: CASSPPDFYNEQFF. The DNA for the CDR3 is TGTGCCAGCAGCCCTCCGGACTTCTACAATGAGCAGTTCTTC.

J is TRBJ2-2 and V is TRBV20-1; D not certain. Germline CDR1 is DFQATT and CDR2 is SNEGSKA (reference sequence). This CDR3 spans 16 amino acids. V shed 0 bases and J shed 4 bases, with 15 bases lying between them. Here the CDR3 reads CSARDLQIASTGELFF. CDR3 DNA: TGCAGTGCTAGAGATTTACAAATCGCGAGCACCGGGGAGCTGTTTTTT.

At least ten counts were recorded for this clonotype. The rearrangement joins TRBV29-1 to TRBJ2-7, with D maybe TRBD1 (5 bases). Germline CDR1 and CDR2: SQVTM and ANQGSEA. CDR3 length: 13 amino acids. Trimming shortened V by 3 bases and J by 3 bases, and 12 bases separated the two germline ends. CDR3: CSVEVGVGYEQYF. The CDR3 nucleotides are TGCAGCGTTGAGGTAGGGGTAGGCTACGAGCAGTACTTC.

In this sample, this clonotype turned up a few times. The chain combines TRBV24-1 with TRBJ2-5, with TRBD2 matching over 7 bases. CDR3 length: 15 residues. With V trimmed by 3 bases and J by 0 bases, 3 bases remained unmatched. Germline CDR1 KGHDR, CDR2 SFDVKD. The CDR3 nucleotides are TGTGCCACCAGTGATAGGGGACTACACCAAGAGACCCAGTACTTC. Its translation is CATSDRGLHQETQYF.

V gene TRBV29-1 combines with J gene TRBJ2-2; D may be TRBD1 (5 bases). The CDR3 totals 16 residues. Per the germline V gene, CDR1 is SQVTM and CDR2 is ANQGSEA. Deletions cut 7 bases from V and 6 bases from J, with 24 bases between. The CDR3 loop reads CSATDRAGSGAGELFF. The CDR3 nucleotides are TGCAGCGCTACCGATAGGGCAGGGTCGGGTGCCGGGGAGCTGTTTTTT.

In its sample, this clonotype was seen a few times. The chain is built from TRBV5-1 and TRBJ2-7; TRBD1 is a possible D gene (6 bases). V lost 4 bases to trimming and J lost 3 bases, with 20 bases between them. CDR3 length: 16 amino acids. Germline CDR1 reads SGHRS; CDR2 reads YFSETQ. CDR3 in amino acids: CASSITTGTRDYEQYF. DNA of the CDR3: TGCGCCAGCAGCATTACTACCGGGACAAGAGACTACGAGCAGTACTTC.

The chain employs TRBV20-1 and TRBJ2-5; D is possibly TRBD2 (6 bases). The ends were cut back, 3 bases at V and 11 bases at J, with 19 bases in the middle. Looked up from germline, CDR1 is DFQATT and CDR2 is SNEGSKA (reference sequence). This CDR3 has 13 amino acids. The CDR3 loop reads CSARAQDYNEQYF. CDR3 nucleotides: TGCAGTGCTAGGGCACAGGACTACAATGAGCAGTACTTC.

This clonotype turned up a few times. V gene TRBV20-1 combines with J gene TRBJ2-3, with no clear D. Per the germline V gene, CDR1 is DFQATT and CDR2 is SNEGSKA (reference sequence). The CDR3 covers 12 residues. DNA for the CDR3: TGCAGGGCGAATACTCTACCAGATACGCAGTATTTT. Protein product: CRANTLPDTQYF.

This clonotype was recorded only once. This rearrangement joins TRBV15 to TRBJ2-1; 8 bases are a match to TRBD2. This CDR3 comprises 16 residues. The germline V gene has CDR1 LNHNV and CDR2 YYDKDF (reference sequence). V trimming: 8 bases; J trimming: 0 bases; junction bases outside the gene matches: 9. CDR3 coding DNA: TGTGCCACCGGGAGTAGCGGGGCGATCTCCTACAATGAGCAGTTCTTC. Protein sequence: CATGSSGAISYNEQFF.

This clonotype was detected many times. As DNA, the CDR3 is TGTGCCACCCACATAGATTGGGCTTGGGAAGGAGATGAGCAGTTCTTC. Its protein product is CATHIDWAWEGDEQFF. This rearrangement joins TRBV24-1 to TRBJ2-1; D gene uncertain. The germline V and J ends were trimmed by 9 bases and 8 bases, with 25 bases remaining between them. This CDR3 contains 16 residues. Germline V gene lookup returns CDR1 KGHDR and CDR2 SFDVKD.

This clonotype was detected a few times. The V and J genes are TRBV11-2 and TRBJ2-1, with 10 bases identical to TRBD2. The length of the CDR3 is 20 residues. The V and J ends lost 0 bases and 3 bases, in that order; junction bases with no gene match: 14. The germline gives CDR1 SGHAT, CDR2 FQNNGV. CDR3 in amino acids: CASSLDSTQRTSGYYNEQFF. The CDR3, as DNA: TGTGCCAGCAGCTTAGATTCCACGCAGCGGACTAGCGGATACTACAATGAGCAGTTCTTC. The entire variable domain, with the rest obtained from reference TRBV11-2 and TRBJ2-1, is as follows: EAGVAQSPRYKIIEKRQSVAFWCNPISGHATLYWYQQILGQGPKLLIQFQNNGVVDDSQLPKDRFSAERLKGVDSTLKIQPAKLEDSAVYLCASSLDSTQRTSGYYNEQFFGPGTRLTVL.

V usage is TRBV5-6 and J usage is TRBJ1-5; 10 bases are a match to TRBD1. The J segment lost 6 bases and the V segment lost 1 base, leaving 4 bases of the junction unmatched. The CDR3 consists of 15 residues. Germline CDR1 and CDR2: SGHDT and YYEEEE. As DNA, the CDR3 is TGTGCCAGCAGCTTGTGGGACAGGGGATCTCAGCCCCAGCATTTT. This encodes CASSLWDRGSQPQHF.

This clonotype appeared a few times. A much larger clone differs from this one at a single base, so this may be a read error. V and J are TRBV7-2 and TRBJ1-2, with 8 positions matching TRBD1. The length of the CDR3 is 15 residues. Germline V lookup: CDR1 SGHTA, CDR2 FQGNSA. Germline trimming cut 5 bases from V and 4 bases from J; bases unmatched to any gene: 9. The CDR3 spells CASSRQAGTGYGYTF. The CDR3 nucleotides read TGTGCCAGCAGCCGCCAAGCCGGGACAGGCTATGGCTACACCTTC.

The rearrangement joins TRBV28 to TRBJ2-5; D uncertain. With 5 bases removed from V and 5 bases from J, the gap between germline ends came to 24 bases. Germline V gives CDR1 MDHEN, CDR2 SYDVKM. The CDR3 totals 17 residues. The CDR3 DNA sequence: TGTGCCAGCAGTCGCCCTCAATACAAGGGTGGTAGTGAGACCCAGTACTTC. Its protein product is CASSRPQYKGGSETQYF.

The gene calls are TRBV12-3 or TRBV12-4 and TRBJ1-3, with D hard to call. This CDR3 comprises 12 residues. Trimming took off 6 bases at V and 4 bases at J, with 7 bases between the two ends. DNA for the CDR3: TGTGCCAGCAGGATCAGAGGAAACACCATATATTTT. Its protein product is CASRIRGNTIYF.

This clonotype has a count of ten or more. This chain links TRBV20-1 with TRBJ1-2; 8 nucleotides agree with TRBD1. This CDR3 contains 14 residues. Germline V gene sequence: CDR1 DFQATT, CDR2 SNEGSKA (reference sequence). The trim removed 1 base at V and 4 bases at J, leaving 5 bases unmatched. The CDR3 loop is CSARAGQVGYGYTF. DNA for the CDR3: TGCAGTGCTAGAGCGGGACAGGTGGGCTATGGCTACACCTTC.

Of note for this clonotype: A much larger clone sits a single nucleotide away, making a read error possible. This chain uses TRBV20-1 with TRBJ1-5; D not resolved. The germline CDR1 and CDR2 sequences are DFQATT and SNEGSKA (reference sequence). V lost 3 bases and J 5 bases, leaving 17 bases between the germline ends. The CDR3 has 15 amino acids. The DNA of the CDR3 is TGCAGTGCTAGTGTCAGGCACCGAATCGATCAGCCCCAGCATTTT. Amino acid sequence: CSASVRHRIDQPQHF.

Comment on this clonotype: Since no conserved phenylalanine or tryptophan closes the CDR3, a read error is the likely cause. CDR3 residues: CASRLGLSSGEKLFC. In DNA, the CDR3 is TGTGCTAGCAGACTGGGGTTGTCGTCCGGAGAAAAACTGTTTTGT. The rearrangement links TRBV7-7 to TRBJ1-4; no reliable D call. Germline values: CDR1 SSHAT, CDR2 FNYEAQ (reference sequence). The CDR3 is made up of 15 amino acids.

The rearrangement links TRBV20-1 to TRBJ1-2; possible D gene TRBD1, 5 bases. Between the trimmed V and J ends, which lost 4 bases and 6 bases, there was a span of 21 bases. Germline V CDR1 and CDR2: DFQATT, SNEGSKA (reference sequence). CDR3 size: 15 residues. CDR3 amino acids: CSATPRDAGRHGYTF. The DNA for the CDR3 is TGCAGTGCTACTCCCCGGGACGCCGGGCGACATGGCTACACCTTC.

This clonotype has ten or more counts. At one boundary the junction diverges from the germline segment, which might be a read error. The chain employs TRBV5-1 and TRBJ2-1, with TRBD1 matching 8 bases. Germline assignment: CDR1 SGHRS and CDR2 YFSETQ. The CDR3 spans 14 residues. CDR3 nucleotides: TGTGCCAGCAGCTTAGGCCAGGGGGCGAATGAGCAGTTCTTC. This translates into CASSLGQGANEQFF.

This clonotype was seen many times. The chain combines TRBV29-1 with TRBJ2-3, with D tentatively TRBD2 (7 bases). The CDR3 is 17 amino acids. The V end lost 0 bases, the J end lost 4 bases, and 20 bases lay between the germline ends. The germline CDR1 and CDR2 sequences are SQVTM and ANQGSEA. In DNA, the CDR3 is TGCAGCGTTGAAGACCTTGGACAGCGGGGAACACCAGATACGCAGTATTTT. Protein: CSVEDLGQRGTPDTQYF.

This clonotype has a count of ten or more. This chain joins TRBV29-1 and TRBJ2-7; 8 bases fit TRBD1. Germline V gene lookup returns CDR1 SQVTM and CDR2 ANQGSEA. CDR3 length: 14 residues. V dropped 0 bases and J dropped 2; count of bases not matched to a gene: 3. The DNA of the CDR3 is TGCAGCGTTGAAGAACAGGGGGAGGCCTACGAGCAGTACTTC. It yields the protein CSVEEQGEAYEQYF.